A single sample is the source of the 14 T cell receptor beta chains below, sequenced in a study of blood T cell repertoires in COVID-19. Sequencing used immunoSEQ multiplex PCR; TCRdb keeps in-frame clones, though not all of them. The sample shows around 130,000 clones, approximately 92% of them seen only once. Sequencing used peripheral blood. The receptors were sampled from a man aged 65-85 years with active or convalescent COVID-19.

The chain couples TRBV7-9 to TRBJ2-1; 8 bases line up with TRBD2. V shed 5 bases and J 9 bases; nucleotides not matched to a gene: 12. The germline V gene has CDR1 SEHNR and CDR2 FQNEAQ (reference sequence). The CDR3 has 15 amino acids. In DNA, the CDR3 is TGTGCCAGCAGCGCTCGAGCGGGAGTTTTAAGTGAGCAGTTCTTC. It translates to CASSARAGVLSEQFF. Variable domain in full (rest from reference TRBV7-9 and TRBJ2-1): DTGVSQNPRHKITKRGQNVTFRCDPISEHNRLYWYRQTLGQGPEFLTYFQNEAQLEKSRLLSDRFSAERPKGSFSTLEIQRTEQGDSAMYLCASSARAGVLSEQFFGPGTRLTVL.

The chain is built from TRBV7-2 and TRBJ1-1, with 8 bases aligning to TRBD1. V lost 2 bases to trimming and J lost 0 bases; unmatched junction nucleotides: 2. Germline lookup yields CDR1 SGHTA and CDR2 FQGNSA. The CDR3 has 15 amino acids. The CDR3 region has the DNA TGTGCCAGCAGCTTAAGGACAGGGATGAACACTGAAGCTTTCTTT. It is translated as CASSLRTGMNTEAFF.

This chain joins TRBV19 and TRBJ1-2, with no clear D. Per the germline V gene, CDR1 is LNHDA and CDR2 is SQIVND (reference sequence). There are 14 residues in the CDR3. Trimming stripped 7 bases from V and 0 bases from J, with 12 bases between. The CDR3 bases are TGTGCCAGTACCACGATGGCACCTAACTATGGCTACACCTTC. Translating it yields CASTTMAPNYGYTF. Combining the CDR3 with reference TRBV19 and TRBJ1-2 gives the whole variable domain DGGITQSPKYLFRKEGQNVTLSCEQNLNHDAMYWYRQDPGQGLRLIYYSQIVNDFQKGDIAEGYSVSREKKESFPLTVTSAQKNPTAFYLCASTTMAPNYGYTFGSGTRLTVV.

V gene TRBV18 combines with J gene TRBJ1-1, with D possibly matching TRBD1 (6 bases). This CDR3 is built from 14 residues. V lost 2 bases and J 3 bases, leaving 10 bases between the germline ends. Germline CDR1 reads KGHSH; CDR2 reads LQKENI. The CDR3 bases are TGTGCCAGCTCACCAGGGGAGGGGGACACTGAAGCTTTCTTT. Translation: CASSPGEGDTEAFF.

The CDR3 DNA reads TGTGCCAGCAGCTTAGCGGGAGGGCCGGAGACCCAGTACTTC. Encoded protein: CASSLAGGPETQYF. J is TRBJ2-5 and V is TRBV7-9; 7 bases match TRBD2. The CDR3 covers 14 residues. In germline, CDR1 is SEHNR, CDR2 FQNEAQ (reference sequence). The trim removed 0 bases at V and 5 bases at J, leaving 3 bases unmatched.

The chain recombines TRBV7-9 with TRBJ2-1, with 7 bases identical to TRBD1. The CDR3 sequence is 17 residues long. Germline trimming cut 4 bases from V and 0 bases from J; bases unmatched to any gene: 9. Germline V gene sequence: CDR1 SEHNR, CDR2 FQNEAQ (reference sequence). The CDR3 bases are TGTGCCAGCAGCTACTTTACAGGGGTGAGCTCCTACAATGAGCAGTTCTTC. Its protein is CASSYFTGVSSYNEQFF.

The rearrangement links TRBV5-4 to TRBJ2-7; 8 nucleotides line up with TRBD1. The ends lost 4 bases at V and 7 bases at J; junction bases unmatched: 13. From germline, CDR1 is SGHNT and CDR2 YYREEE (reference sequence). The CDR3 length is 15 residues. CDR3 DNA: TGTGCCAGCAGCCCGGTCCAGGGGGCATACGGGGAGCAGTACTTC. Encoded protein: CASSPVQGAYGEQYF.

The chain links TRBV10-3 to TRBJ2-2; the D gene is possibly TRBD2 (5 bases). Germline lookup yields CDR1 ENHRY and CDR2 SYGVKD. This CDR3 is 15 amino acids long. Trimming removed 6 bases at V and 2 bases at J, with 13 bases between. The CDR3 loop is CAISSTTTNTGELFF. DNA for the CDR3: TGTGCCATCAGCTCCACGACTACAAACACCGGGGAGCTGTTTTTT.

CDR3 bases: TGTGCCTGGAGTGTTCTCCCCCCTCGCGGGGGGCGTTCTCAGCCCCAGCATTTT. Protein: CAWSVLPPRGGRSQPQHF. The chain uses TRBV30 and TRBJ1-5; TRBD1 might be the D (6 bases). V lost 0 bases and J 6 bases, leaving 24 bases between the germline ends. CDR3 length equals 18 residues. Germline V gene data show CDR1 as GTSNPN and CDR2 as SVGIG (reference sequence).

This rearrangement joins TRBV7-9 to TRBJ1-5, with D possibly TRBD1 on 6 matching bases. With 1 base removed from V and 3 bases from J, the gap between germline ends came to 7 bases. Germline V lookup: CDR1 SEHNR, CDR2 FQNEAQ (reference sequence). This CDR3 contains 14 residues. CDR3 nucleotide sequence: TGTGCCAGCAGCTTAGGGACAGACAATCAGCCCCAGCATTTT. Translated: CASSLGTDNQPQHF.

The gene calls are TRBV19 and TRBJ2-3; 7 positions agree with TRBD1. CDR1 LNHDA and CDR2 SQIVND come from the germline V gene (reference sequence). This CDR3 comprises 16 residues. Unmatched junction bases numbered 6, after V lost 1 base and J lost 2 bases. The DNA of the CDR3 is TGTGCCAGTAGTATAGCAGACAGGGCTCTCACAGATACGCAGTATTTT. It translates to CASSIADRALTDTQYF.

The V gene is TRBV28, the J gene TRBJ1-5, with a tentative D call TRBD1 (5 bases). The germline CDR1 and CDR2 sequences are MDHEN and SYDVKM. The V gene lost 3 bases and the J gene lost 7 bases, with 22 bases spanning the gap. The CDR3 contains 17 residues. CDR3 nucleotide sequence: TGTGCCAGCAGTTTTGCTTGGGTCAGGGAAGGCGGCCAGCCCCAGCATTTT. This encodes CASSFAWVREGGQPQHF.

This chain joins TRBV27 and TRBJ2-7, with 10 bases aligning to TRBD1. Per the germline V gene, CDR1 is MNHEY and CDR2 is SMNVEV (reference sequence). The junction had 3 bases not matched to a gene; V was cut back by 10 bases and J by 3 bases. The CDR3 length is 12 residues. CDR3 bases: TGTGCCATCCGGGACAGGGGCTACGAGCAGTACTTC. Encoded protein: CAIRDRGYEQYF.

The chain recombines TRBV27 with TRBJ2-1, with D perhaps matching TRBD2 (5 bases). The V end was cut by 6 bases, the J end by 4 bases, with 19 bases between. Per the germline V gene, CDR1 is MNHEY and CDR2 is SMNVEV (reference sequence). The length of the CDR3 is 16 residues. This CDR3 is CASRPIAYASYNEQFF. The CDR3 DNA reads TGTGCCAGCAGACCTATAGCGTACGCTTCGTACAATGAGCAGTTCTTC.